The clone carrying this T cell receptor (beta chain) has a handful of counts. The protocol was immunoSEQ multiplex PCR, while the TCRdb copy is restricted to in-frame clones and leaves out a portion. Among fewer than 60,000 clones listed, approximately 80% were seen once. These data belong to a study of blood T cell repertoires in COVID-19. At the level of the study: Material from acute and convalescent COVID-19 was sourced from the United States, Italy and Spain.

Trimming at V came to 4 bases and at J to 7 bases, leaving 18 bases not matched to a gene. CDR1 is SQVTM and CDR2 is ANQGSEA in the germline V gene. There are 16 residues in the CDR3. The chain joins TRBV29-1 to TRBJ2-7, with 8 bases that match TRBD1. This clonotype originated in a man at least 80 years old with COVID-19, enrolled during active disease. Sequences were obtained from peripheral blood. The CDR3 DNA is TGCAGCGTTGCAGGGACAGGCGACACCCTACGTGGAGAGCAGTACTTC. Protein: CSVAGTGDTLRGEQYF.